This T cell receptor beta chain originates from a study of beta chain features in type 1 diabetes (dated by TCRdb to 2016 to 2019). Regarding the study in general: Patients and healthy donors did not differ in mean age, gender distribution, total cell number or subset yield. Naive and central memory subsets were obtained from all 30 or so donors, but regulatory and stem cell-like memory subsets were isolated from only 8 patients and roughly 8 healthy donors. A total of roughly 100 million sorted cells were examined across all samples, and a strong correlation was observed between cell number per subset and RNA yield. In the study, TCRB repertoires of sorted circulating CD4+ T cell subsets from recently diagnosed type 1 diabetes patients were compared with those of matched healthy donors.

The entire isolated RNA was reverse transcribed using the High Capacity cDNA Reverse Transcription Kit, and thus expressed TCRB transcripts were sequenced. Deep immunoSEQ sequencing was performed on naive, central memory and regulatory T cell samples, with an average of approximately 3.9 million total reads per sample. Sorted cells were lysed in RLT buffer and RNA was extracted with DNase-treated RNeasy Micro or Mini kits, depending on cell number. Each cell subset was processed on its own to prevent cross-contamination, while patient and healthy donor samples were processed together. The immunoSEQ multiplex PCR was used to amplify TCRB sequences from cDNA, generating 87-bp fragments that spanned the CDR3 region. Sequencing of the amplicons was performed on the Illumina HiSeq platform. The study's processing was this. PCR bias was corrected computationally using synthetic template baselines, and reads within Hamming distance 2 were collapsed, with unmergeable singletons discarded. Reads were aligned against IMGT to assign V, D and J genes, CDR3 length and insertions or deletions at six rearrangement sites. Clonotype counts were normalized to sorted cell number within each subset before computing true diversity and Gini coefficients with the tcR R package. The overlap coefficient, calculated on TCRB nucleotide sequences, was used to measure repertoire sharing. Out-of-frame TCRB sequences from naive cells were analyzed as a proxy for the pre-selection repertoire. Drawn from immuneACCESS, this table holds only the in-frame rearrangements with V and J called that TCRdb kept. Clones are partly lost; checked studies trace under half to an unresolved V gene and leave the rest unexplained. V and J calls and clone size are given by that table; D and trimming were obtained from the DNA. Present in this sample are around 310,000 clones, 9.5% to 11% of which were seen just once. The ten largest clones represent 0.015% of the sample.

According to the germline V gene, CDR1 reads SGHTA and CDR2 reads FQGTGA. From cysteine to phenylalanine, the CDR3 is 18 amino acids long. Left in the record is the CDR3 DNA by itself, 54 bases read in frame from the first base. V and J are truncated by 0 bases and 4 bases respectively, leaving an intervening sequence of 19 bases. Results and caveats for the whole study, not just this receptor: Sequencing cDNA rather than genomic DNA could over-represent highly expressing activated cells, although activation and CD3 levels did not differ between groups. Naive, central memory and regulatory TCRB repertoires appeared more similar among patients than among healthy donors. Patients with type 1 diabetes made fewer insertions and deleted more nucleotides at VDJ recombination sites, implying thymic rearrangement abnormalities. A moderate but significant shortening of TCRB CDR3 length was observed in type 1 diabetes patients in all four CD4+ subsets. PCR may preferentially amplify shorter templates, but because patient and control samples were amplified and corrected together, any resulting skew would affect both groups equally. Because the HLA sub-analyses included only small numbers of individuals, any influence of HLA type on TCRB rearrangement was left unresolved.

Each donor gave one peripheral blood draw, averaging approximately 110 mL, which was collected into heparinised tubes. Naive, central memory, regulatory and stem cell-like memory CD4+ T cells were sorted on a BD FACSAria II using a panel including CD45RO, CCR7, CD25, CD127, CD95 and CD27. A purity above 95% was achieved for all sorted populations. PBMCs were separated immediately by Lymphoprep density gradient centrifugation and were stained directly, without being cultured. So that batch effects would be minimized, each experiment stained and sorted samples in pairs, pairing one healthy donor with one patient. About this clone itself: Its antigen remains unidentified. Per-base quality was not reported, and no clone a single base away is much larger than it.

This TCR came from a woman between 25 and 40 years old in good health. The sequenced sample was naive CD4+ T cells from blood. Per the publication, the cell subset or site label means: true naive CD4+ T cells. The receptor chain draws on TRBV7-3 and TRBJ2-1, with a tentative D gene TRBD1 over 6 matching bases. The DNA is TGTGCCAGCAGCTTAACGATGGGGGCTCCCATGGGGTACAATGAGCAGTTCTTC. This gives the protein CASSLTMGAPMGYNEQFF.